This T cell receptor (beta chain) was recorded in a study of shared clonotypes between healthy human individuals (dated by TCRdb to about 2020). Context from the whole study: The cohort comprised two women and a few men aged 18 to 49 years. Per donor, three plates each were used for CD4 naive and CD4 memory, two for CD8 naive, and one for CD8 memory. The study deeply sequenced blood TCR repertoires of about 5 healthy adults to estimate repertoire size and the extent of clonotype sharing between individuals. To increase sequencing depth and limit assay-specific biases, different laboratories used diverse techniques to prepare libraries and sequence TCR repertoires. Between about 0.94 and 8.9 billion PBMCs per donor were obtained by leukapheresis.

Using the deep immunoSEQ assay, TCR CDR3 regions were amplified from genomic DNA by multiplex PCR. Genomic DNA extracted from each cell subset was distributed evenly over all wells of several immunoSEQ 96-well plates, and each plate served as one replicate. For sorted subsets, around 200 ng genomic DNA, equal to tens of thousands of T cell genomes, was loaded into each replicate PCR. Purified libraries were measured with a Qubit 3.0 fluorometer, size-checked on a Bioanalyzer 2100, and measured again with the KAPA Library Quantification kit. Every immunoSEQ 96-well plate was sequenced on a separate single-read 150-cycle Illumina NextSeq 550 flow cell. On the study's bioinformatics: Because the immunoSEQ output held only junctional sequences and lacked quality scores, the filtering could not match the filtering applied to full-length reads. To assign V/J genes and CDR3, sequences were annotated using PyIR, a Python wrapper for IgBLAST v1.9, with IMGT germline references. Any read was removed if the V/J assignment was weak (E-value above 1e-6), the CDR3 was missing, or the read contained stop codons, out-of-frame junctions, or ambiguous translated residues. V3J clonotypes were defined as sequences sharing the same inferred V gene, J gene, and CDR3 amino acid sequence. Percentage overlap between repertoires was computed as shared unique clonotypes divided by the size of the smaller repertoire. Three approaches were used to assess repertoire richness: RTK rarefaction, the Chao1 estimator, and Recon v2.1 estimates of unobserved clonotypes. For all TCRbeta clonotypes obtained by the gDNA method from a few donors, generation probabilities were computed with OLGA. The clones in this table, taken by TCRdb from immuneACCESS, are in-frame only. Not every clone is retained; where verified, under half of the shortfall comes from an unresolved V gene, and the cause of the rest is unknown. Clone size and the V and J calls come from that table; the DNA yielded D and trimming. This sample has approximately 1.5 million clones in its table, and less than 99% of those were observed once. The top ten clones comprise 0.36% of the sample.

Paper-wide results and their limitations: Estimated clonotype richness was generally larger for naive than for memory subsets. Even with the large sequencing depth, rarefaction of the sorted-subset datasets indicated that sequencing was incomplete. Pairwise subsampling indicated that sequencing depth was expected to affect the degree of clonotype sharing among donors. Across a handful of donors, roughly 5.1% of naive CD4, approximately 3.5% of naive CD8, approximately 2.5% of memory CD4, and roughly 0.4% of memory CD8 clonotypes were shared. Higher generation probabilities were observed for clonotypes shared by all four sorted-subset donors than for non-shared clonotypes. Sampling was restricted to blood, and TCR repertoires in tissues likely differ from the TCR repertoires found in blood. Because the study included only a small number of donors, the genetic and exposure-history diversity represented was limited.

Donors were healthy HIV-negative adults with no recently reported acute infections or vaccinations. Every donor was a Caucasian adult living in Nashville, Tennessee, USA. CD4+ T cells were enriched by magnetic negative selection, after which naive cells were positively selected on CD45RA and the negative fraction was taken as the memory subset. Blood was collected by leukapheresis, and PBMCs were isolated by Ficoll-Histopaque density gradient centrifugation and then cryopreserved in liquid nitrogen vapor phase. Purity and quantity of every magnetically sorted T cell population were checked by analytical flow cytometry. Genomic DNA was isolated from each sorted fraction and quantified by UV absorbance on a Nanodrop 2000c. About this clone itself: Its antigen target is currently unknown. No clone much larger than this one lies a single base away; base qualities are absent.

Sequencing was done on a sample of naive CD4+ T cells sorted from blood. In light of the paper, this sample's cell subset or site label describes: CD45RA+ positively selected. This receptor was taken from a man aged 30-40 years in good health.

The CDR3 amino acid sequence is: CASSQVRQSSYNEQFF. At the DNA level, the sequence is TGCGCCAGCAGCCAAGTGCGACAGAGCTCCTACAATGAGCAGTTCTTC. The rearranged segments are TRBV4-3 and TRBJ2-1; possibly the D gene is TRBD1, per 5 matching bases. Spanning cysteine to phenylalanine, the CDR3 consists of 16 amino acids. This entry keeps only the CDR3 DNA: 48 bases, framed from base 1. The germline V gene gives CDR1 as LGHNA and CDR2 as YSLEER. V is clipped by 1 base and J by 0 bases, and the sequence between their germline boundaries is 10 bases long.